This TCR beta chain was observed in a study of blood T cell repertoires in COVID-19. Per the authors' pipeline: Estimation of nucleated cell counts was performed using reference gene primer amplification. Assay used: immunoSEQ multiplex PCR; TCRdb lists only in-frame clones, some missing. The DNA was the basis for D and trimming; V, J and clone size are from that table. The table lists approximately 80,000 clones, about 88% of them singletons. Germline V gene sequence: CDR1 GTSNPN, CDR2 SVGIG (reference sequence). V lost 5 bases to trimming and J lost 7 bases, with 11 bases between them. CDR3 length equals 11 residues.

Sequenced sample: peripheral blood. V and J are TRBV30 and TRBJ1-2; D might be TRBD1 (6 bases). This clonotype was obtained from a human donor in a cohort sampled during active COVID-19. CDR3 amino acids: CAWGGTTGYTF. CDR3 coding DNA: TGTGCCTGGGGGGGGACAACTGGCTACACCTTC. Combining the CDR3 with reference TRBV30 and TRBJ1-2 gives the whole variable domain SQTIHQWPATLVQPVGSPLSLECTVEGTSNPNLYWYRQAAGRGLQLLFYSVGIGQISSEVPQNLSASRPQDRQFILSSKKLLLSDSGFYLCAWGGTTGYTFGSGTRLTVV.